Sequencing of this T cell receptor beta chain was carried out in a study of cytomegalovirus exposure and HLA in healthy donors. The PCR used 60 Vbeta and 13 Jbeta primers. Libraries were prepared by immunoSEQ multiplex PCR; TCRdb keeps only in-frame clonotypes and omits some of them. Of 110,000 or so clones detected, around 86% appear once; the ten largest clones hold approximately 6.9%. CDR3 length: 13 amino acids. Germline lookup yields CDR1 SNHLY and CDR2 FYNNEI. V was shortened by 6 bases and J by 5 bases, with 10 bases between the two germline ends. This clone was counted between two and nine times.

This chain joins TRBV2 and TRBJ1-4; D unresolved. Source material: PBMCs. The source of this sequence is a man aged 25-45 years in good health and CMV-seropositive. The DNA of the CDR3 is TGTGCCAGCAGGTGGGAGAGGAATGAAAAACTGTTTTTT. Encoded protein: CASRWERNEKLFF.